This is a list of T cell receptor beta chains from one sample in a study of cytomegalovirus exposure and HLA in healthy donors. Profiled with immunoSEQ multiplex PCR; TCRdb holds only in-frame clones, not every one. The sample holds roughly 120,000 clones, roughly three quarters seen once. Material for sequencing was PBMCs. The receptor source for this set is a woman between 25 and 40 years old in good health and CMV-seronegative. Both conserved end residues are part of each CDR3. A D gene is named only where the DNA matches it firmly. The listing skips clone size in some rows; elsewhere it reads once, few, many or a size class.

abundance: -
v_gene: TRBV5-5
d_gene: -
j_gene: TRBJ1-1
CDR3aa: CASSTHRIGVAFF
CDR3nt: TGTGCCAGCAGCACGCACAGGATTGGGGTAGCTTTCTTT

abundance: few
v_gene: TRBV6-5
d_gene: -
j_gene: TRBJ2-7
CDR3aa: CASTGDSYEQYF
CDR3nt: TGTGCCAGCACAGGGGATTCCTACGAGCAGTACTTC

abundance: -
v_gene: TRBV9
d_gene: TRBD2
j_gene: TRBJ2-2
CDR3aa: CASSSRGSSGPANTGELFF
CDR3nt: TGTGCCAGCAGCTCCCGGGGTTCTAGCGGGCCTGCGAACACCGGGGAGCTGTTTTTT

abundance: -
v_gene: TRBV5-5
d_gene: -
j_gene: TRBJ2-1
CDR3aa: CASSLGPGDEQFF
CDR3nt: TGTGCCAGCAGCTTGGGCCCCGGGGATGAGCAGTTCTTC

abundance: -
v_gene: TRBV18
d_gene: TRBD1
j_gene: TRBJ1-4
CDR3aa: CASSLNRLQRQGNNEKLFF
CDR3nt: TGTGCCAGCTCACTAAATCGACTCCAAAGACAGGGAAATAATGAAAAACTGTTTTTT

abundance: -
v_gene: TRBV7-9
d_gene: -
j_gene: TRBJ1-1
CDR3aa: CASSPAYPEAFF
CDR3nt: TGTGCCAGCAGCCCCGCCTACCCTGAAGCTTTCTTT

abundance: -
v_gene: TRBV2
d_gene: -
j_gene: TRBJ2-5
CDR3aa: CASSGSLGTQYF
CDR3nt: TGTGCCAGCAGTGGGTCTCTAGGGACCCAGTACTTC

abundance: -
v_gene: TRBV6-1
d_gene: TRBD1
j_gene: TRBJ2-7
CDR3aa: CASSEQGTVHEQYF
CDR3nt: TGTGCCAGCAGTGAGCAGGGGACAGTCCACGAGCAGTACTTC

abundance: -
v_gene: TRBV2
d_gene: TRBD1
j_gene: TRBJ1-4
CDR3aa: CASSEAEGASEKLFF
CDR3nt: TGTGCCAGCAGTGAAGCGGAGGGGGCTTCGGAAAAACTGTTTTTT

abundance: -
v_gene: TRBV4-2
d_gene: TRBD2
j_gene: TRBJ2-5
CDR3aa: CASSQATSGRETQYF
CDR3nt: TGTGCCAGCAGCCAAGCGACTAGCGGGAGGGAGACCCAGTACTTC

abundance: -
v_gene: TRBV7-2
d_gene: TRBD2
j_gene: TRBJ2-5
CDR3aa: CASSPGLAGEAQYF
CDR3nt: TGTGCCAGCAGCCCCGGACTAGCGGGAGAGGCCCAGTACTTC

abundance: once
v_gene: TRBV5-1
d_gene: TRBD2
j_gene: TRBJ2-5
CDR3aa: CASSSGGETQYF
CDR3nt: TGCGCCAGCAGCTCCGGGGGGGAGACCCAGTACTTC

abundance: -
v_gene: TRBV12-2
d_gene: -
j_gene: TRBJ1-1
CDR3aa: CASRLRQPEGVTEAFF
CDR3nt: TGTGCAAGTCGCTTAAGGCAGCCCGAGGGTGTTACTGAAGCTTTCTTT

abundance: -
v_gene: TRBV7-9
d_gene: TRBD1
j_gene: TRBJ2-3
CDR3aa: CASSSLRDREADTQYF
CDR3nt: TGTGCCAGCAGCTCACTCAGGGACAGGGAGGCAGATACGCAGTATTTT

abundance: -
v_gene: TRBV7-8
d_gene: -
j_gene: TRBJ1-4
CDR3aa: CASKYGEKLFF
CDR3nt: TGTGCCAGCAAATACGGGGAAAAACTGTTTTTT

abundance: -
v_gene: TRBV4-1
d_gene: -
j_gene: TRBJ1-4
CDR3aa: CASSRSEKLFF
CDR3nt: TGCGCCAGCAGCCGGAGCGAGAAACTGTTTTTT